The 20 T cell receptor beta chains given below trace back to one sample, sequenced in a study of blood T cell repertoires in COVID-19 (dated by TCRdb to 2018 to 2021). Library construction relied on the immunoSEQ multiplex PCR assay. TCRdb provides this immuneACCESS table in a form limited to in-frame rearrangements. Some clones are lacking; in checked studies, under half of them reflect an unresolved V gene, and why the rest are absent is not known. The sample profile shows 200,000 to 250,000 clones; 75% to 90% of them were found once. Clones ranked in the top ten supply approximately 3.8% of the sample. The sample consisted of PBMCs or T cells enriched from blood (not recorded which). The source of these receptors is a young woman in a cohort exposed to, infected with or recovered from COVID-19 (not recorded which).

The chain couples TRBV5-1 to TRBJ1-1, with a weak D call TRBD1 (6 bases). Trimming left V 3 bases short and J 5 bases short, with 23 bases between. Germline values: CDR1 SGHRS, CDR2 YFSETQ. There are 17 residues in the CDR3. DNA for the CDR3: TGCGCCAGCAGCTCTCGGACAGAACGGCCTTTGGGGACTGAAGCTTTCTTT. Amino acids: CASSSRTERPLGTEAFF. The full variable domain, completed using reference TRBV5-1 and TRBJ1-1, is KAGVTQTPRYLIKTRGQQVTLSCSPISGHRSVSWYQQTPGQGLQFLFEYFSETQRNKGNFPGRFSGRQFSNSRSEMNVSTLELGDSALYLCASSSRTERPLGTEAFFGQGTRLTVV.

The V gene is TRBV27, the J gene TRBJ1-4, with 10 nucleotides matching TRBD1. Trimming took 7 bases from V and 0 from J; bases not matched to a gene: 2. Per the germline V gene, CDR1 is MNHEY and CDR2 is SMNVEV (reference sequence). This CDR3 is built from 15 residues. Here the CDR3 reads CASKDRGTTNEKLFF. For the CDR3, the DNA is TGTGCCAGCAAGGACAGGGGGACAACTAATGAAAAACTGTTTTTT. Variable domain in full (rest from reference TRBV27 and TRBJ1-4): EAQVTQNPRYLITVTGKKLTVTCSQNMNHEYMSWYRQDPGLGLRQIYYSMNVEVTDKGDVPEGYKVSRKEKRNFPLILESPSPNQTSLYFCASKDRGTTNEKLFFGSGTQLSVL.

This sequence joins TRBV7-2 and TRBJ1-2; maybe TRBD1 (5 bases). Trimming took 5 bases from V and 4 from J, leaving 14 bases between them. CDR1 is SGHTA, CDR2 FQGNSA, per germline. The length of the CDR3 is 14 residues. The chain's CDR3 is CASSTRTQGYGYTF. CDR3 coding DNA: TGTGCCAGCAGCACCAGGACCCAGGGCTATGGCTACACCTTC.

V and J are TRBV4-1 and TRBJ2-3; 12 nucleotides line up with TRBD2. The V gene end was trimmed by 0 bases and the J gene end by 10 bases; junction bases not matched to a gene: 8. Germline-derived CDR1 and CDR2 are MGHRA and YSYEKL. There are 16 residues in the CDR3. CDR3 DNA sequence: TGCGCCAGCAGCCAAGATGTAGGACTAGCGGGGCGAGCGCAGTATTTT. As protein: CASSQDVGLAGRAQYF.

The CDR3 reads CASTNRALDYQPQHF. The CDR3 DNA follows: TGTGCCAGTACTAACAGGGCGCTTGATTATCAGCCCCAGCATTTT. The chain links TRBV19 to TRBJ1-5; maybe TRBD1 (6 bases). V gave up 7 bases and J gave up 5 bases, with 18 bases separating them. Germline V CDR1 and CDR2: LNHDA, SQIVND (reference sequence). This CDR3 is 15 amino acids long. Full variable domain (remainder filled in from reference TRBV19 and TRBJ1-5): DGGITQSPKYLFRKEGQNVTLSCEQNLNHDAMYWYRQDPGQGLRLIYYSQIVNDFQKGDIAEGYSVSREKKESFPLTVTSAQKNPTAFYLCASTNRALDYQPQHFGDGTRLSIL.

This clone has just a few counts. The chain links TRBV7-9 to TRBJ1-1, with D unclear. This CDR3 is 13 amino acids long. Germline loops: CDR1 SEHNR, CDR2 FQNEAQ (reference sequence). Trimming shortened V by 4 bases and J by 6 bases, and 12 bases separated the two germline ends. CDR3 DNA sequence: TGTGCCAGCAGCTCCCTGGTTGAGGCTGAAGCTTTCTTT. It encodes CASSSLVEAEAFF.

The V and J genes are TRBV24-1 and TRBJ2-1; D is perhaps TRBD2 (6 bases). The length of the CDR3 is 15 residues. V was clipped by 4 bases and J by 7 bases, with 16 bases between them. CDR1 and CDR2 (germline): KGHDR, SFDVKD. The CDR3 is CATSDPGTGLNEQFF. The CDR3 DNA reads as TGTGCCACCAGTGACCCCGGGACTGGTTTAAATGAGCAGTTCTTC.

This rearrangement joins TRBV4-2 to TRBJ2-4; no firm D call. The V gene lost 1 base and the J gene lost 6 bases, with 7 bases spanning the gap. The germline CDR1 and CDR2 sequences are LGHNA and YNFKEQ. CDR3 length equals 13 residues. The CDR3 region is CASSQAEINIQYF. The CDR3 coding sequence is TGTGCCAGCAGCCAAGCGGAGATAAACATTCAGTACTTC.

CDR3 nucleotide sequence: TGTGCCAGCAGTTTACAAGGGACAGATGAAGCTTTCTTT. Encoded protein: CASSLQGTDEAFF. The chain is built from TRBV6-5 and TRBJ1-1; TRBD1 aligns across 7 bases. V was clipped by 4 bases and J by 7 bases; unmatched bases: 6. The CDR3 has 13 amino acids. The germline CDR1 and CDR2 sequences are MNHEY and SVGAGI.

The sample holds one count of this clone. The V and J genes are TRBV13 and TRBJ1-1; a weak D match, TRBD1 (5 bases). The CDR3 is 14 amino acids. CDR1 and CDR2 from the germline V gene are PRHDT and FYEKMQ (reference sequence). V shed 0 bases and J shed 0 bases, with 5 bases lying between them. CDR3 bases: TGTGCCAGCAGCTTAGGGACAGTGAACACTGAAGCTTTCTTT. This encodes CASSLGTVNTEAFF.

CDR3 DNA: TGTGCCAGCAGTGAAGAACTAGCGGGGGCCACGAACACCGGGGAGCTGTTTTTT. Translation gives CASSEELAGATNTGELFF. The rearrangement joins TRBV2 to TRBJ2-2; 11 bases align to TRBD2. The CDR3 consists of 18 residues. CDR1 and CDR2 from the germline V gene are SNHLY and FYNNEI. After removal of 1 base from V and 0 bases from J, the junction contained 4 bases not matched to a gene.

This CDR3 is CASSFRDRGYNSPLHF. As DNA, the CDR3 is TGTGCCAGCAGCTTTCGGGACAGGGGCTATAATTCACCCCTCCACTTT. V usage is TRBV5-6 and J usage is TRBJ1-6; TRBD1 aligns across 10 bases. The CDR3 extends over 16 amino acids. Germline V gives CDR1 SGHDT, CDR2 YYEEEE. The trim removed 2 bases at V and 3 bases at J, leaving 2 bases unmatched. Combining the CDR3 with reference TRBV5-6 and TRBJ1-6 gives the whole variable domain DAGVTQSPTHLIKTRGQQVTLRCSPKSGHDTVSWYQQALGQGPQFIFQYYEEEERQRGNFPDRFSGHQFPNYSSELNVNALLLGDSALYLCASSFRDRGYNSPLHFGNGTRLTVT.

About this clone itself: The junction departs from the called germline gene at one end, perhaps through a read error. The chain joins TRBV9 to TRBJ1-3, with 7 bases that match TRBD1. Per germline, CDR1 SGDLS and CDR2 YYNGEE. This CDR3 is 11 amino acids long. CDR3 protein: CASSASGTVVF. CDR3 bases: TGTGCCAGCAGCGCGTCCGGGACAGTTGTTTTT.

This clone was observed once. The CDR3 DNA follows: TGTGCCAGCTCACCAGCGGGACCAGCTCTGGGTGGCAATCAGCCCCAGCATTTT. Translating gives CASSPAGPALGGNQPQHF. The genes are TRBV18 and TRBJ1-5, with D possibly being TRBD1 (5 bases). From germline, CDR1 is KGHSH and CDR2 LQKENI. This CDR3 is 18 amino acids long. Trimming stripped 2 bases from V and 2 bases from J, with 19 bases between. Together with reference TRBV18 and TRBJ1-5, the CDR3 gives the full variable domain: NAGVMQNPRHLVRRRGQEARLRCSPMKGHSHVYWYRQLPEEGLKFMVYLQKENIIDESGMPKERFSAEFPKEGPSILRIQQVVRGDSAAYFCASSPAGPALGGNQPQHFGDGTRLSIL.

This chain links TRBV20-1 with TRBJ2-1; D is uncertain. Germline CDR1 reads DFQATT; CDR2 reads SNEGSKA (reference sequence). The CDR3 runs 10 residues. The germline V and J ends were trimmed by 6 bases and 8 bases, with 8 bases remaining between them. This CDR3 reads CSAERYEQFF. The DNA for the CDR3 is TGCAGTGCCGAGAGGTATGAGCAGTTCTTC.

DNA for the CDR3: TGTGCCAGCAGCCAAGATCCGACAGGGGTCCAAGAGACCCAGTACTTC. It specifies CASSQDPTGVQETQYF. This chain joins TRBV3-1 (or the pseudogene TRBV3-2) and TRBJ2-5, with 8 bases matching TRBD1. CDR3 length equals 16 residues. The V segment lost 0 bases and the J segment 1 base; nucleotides outside the gene matches: 4. Germline V gene lookup returns CDR1 LGHDT and CDR2 YNNKEL (reference sequence).

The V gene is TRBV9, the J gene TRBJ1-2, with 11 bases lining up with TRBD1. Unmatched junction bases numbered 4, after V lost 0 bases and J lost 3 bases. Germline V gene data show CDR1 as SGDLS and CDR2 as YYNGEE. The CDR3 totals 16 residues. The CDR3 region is CASSVDWTGGDYGYTF. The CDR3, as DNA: TGTGCCAGCAGCGTAGACTGGACAGGGGGCGACTATGGCTACACCTTC.

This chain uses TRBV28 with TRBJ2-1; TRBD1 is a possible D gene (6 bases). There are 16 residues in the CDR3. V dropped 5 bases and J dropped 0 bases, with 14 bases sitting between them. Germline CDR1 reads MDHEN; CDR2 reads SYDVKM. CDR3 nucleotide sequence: TGTGCCAGCAGTCAATTCAGGGGACGCTCCTACAATGAGCAGTTCTTC. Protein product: CASSQFRGRSYNEQFF.

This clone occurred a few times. The CDR3 protein is CASSMEGTGRTEAFF. Here the CDR3 DNA reads TGTGCCAGTAGTATGGAGGGGACAGGGAGAACTGAAGCTTTCTTT. This chain joins TRBV19 and TRBJ1-1; 9 bases line up with TRBD1. The CDR3 sequence is 15 residues long. Germline lookup yields CDR1 LNHDA and CDR2 SQIVND (reference sequence). After removal of 3 bases from V and 5 bases from J, the junction contained 7 bases not matched to a gene.

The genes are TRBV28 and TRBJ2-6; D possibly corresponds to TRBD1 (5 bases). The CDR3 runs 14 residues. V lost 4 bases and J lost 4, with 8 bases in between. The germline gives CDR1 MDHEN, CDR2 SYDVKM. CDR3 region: CASSSGSGANVLTF. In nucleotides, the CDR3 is TGTGCCAGCAGTTCAGGGTCCGGGGCCAACGTCCTGACTTTC.